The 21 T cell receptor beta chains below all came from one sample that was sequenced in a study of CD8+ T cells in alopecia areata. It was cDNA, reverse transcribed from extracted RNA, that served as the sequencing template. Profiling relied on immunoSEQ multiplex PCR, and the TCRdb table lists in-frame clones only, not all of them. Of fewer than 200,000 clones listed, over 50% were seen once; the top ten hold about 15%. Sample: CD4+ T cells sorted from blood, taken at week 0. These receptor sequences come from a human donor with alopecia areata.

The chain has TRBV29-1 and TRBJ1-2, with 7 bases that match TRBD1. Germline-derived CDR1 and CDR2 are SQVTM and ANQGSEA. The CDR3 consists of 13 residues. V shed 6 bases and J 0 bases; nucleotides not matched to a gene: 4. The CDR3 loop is CSVYRGPNYGYTF. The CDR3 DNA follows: TGCAGCGTGTACAGGGGACCTAACTATGGCTACACCTTC.

Written as DNA, the CDR3 is TGTGCCTGGAGGGCGGACTTGACGGCTGGCTACACCTTC. This encodes CAWRADLTAGYTF. The rearrangement joins TRBV30 to TRBJ1-2; D not resolved. V gave up 3 bases and J gave up 7 bases, with 15 bases separating them. Germline V gives CDR1 GTSNPN, CDR2 SVGIG (reference sequence). This CDR3 region has 13 residues.

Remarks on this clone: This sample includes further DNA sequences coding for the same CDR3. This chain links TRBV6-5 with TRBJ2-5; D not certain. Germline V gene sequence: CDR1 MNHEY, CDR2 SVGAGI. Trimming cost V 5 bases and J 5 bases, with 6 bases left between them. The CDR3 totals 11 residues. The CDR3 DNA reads TGTGCCAGCAGTCACGGGGAGACCCAGTACTTC. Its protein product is CASSHGETQYF.

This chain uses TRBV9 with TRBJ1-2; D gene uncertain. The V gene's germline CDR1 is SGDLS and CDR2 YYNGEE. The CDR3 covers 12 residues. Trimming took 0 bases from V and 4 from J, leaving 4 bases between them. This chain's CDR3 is CASSVGPYGYTF. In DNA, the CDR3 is TGTGCCAGCAGCGTAGGTCCCTATGGCTACACCTTC.

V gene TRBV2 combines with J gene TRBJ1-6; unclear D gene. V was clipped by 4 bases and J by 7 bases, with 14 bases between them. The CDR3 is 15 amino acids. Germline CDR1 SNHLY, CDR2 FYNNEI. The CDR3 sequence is CASSVGPPENSPLHF. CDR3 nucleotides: TGTGCCAGCAGTGTGGGCCCCCCAGAGAATTCACCCCTCCACTTT.

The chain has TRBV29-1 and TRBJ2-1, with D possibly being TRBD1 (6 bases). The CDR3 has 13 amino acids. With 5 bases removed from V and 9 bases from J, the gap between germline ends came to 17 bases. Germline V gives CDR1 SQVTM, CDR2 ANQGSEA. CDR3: CSVQRQVGSEQFF. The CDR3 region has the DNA TGCAGCGTTCAAAGACAGGTTGGTAGTGAGCAGTTCTTC.

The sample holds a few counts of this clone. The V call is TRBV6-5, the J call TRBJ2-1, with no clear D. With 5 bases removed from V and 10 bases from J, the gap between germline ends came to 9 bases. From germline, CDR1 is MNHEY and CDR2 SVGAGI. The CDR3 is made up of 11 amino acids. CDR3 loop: CASSRLEEQFF. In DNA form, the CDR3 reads TGTGCCAGCAGTCGCCTCGAGGAGCAGTTCTTC.

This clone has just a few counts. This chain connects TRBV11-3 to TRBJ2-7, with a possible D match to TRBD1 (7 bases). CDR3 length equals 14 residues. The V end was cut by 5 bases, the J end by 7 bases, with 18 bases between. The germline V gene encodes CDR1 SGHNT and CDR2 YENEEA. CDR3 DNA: TGTGCCAGCAGCCGTCGACAGGGTAGCGGTGAGCAGTACTTC. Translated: CASSRRQGSGEQYF.

CDR3 sequence: CASSLSGWGPRETQYF. Written as DNA, the CDR3 is TGTGCCAGCAGCTTATCGGGTTGGGGGCCCAGAGAGACCCAGTACTTC. The gene calls are TRBV5-6 and TRBJ2-5; D perhaps matches TRBD1 (6 bases). CDR1 and CDR2 (germline): SGHDT, YYEEEE. This CDR3 has 16 residues. Trimming left V 2 bases short and J 4 bases short, with 18 bases between.

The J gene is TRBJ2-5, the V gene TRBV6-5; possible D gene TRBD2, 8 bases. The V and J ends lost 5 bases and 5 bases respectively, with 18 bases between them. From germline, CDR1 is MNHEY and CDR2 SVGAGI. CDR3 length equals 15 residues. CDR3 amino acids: CASSRGGKTGETQYF. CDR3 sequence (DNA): TGTGCCAGCAGTCGGGGGGGGAAGACAGGGGAGACCCAGTACTTC.

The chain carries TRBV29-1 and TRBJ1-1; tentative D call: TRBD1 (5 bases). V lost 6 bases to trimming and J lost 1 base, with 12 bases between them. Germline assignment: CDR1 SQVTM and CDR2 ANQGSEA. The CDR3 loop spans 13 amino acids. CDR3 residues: CSVAGLANTEAFF. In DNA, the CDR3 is TGCAGCGTAGCAGGGTTGGCGAACACTGAAGCTTTCTTT.

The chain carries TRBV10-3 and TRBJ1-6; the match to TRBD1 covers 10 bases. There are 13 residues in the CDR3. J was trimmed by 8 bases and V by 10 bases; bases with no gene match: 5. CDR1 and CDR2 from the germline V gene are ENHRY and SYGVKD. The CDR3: CATSGTGDSPLHF. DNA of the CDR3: TGTGCCACCTCCGGGACAGGGGATTCACCCCTCCACTTT.

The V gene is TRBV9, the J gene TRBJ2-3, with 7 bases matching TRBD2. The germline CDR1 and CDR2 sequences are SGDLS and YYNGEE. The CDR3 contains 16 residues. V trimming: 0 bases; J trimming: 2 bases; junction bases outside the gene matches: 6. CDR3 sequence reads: CASSVVSGLTTDTQYF. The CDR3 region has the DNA TGTGCCAGCAGCGTAGTCTCGGGACTAACCACAGATACGCAGTATTTT.

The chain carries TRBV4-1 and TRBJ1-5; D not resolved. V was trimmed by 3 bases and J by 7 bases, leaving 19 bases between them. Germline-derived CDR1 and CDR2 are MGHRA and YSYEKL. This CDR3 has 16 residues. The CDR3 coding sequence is TGCGCCAGCAGCCATCCCCCGGCGGGGTCGGGGCAGCCCCAGCATTTT. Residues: CASSHPPAGSGQPQHF.

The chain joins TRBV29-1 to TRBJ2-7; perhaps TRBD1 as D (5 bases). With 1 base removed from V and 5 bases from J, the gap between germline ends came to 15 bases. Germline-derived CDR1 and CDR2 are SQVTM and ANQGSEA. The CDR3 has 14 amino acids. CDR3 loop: CSVEGGRVGNEQYF. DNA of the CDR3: TGCAGCGTTGAAGGAGGCAGGGTGGGTAACGAGCAGTACTTC.

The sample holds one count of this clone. CDR3 DNA: TGTGCCAGCTCACCAGAGACAGGGCGCCACCAAGAGACCCAGTACTTC. Residues: CASSPETGRHQETQYF. V is TRBV18 and J is TRBJ2-5, with TRBD1 matching 7 bases. V was clipped by 2 bases and J by 0 bases; unmatched bases: 6. The V gene's germline CDR1 is KGHSH and CDR2 LQKENI. This CDR3 is built from 16 residues.

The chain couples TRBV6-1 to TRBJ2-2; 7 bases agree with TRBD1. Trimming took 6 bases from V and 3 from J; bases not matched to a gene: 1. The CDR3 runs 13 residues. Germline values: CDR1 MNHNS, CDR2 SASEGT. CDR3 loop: CASRDRYTGELFF. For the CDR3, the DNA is TGTGCCAGCAGGGACAGGTACACCGGGGAGCTGTTTTTT.

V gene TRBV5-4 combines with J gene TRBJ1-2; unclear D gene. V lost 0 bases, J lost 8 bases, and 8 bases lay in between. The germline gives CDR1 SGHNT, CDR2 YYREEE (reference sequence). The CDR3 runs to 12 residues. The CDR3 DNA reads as TGTGCCAGCAGCTTGGATACTGTAGGCTACACCTTC. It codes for CASSLDTVGYTF.

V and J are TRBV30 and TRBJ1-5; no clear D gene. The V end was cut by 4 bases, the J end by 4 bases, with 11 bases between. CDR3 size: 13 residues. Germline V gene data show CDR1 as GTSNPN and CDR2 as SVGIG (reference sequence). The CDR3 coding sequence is TGTGCCTGGACAGCTCATGGGAATCAGCCCCAGCATTTT. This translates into CAWTAHGNQPQHF.

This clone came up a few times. CDR3 bases: TGTGCCAGCAGTTTTAAAGGACAGGGGATTTCTGGGGCCAACGTCCTGACTTTC. Encoded protein: CASSFKGQGISGANVLTF. The genes are TRBV27 and TRBJ2-6; 9 bases are shared with TRBD1. Germline CDR1 MNHEY, CDR2 SMNVEV (reference sequence). The CDR3 sequence is 18 residues long. The V segment lost 3 bases and the J segment 1 base; nucleotides outside the gene matches: 7.

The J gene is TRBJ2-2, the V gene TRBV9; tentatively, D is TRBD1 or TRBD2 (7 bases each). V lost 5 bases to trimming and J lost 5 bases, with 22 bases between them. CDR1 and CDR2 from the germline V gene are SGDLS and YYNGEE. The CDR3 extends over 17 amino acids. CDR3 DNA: TGTGCCAGCAGTCACCAGCCCCCCAGGGGGGGGACCGGGGAGCTGTTTTTT. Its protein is CASSHQPPRGGTGELFF. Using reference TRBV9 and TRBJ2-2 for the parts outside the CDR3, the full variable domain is DSGVTQTPKHLITATGQRVTLRCSPRSGDLSVYWYQQSLDQGLQFLIQYYNGEERAKGNILERFSAQQFPDLHSELNLSSLELGDSALYFCASSHQPPRGGTGELFFGEGSRLTVL.